These T cell receptor beta chains were read from a single sample in a study of cytomegalovirus exposure and HLA in healthy donors. The assay was immunoSEQ multiplex PCR, and TCRdb's table has in-frame clones only and misses some. The data show roughly 240,000 clones, 82% seen once. Sequencing used PBMCs. These TCRs come from a woman in her forties in good health and CMV-seropositive. CDR3s include the opening cysteine and the closing phenylalanine or tryptophan. The D gene is left open where the match is weak. Size tells how often a clone was seen (once, few, many) or the class of an expanded clone, and some rows leave it out.

TRBJ2-7 TRBV15 few . TGTGCCACCAGCAGAGATTTCCGAGGCGAGCAGTACTTC CATSRDFRGEQYF
TRBJ1-2 TRBV6-1 . TRBD1 TGTGCCAGCAGTGAGCAGGGGGTTAACTATGGCTACACCTTC CASSEQGVNYGYTF
TRBJ1-2 TRBV29-1 . TRBD1 TGCAGCGTTGGGACAGGGAACCACGCTAACTATGGCTACACCTTC CSVGTGNHANYGYTF
TRBJ1-2 TRBV7-2 . . TGTGCCAGCAGCTCGATGGGTTTGGTTGGGGCCTCTAACTATGGCTACACCTTC CASSSMGLVGASNYGYTF
TRBJ2-1 TRBV11-1 . . TGTGCCAGCAGCTTGGGCGGGCCTCCTGGCGAGCAGTTCTTC CASSLGGPPGEQFF
TRBJ2-3 TRBV18 . . TGTGCCAGCTCCCCGGACTGGGCAGATACGCAGTATTTT CASSPDWADTQYF
TRBJ2-2 TRBV19 . TRBD2 TGTGCCAGTAGTCCGGGGACTAGCGCGAACACCGGGGAGCTGTTTTTT CASSPGTSANTGELFF
TRBJ2-5 TRBV5-4 . TRBD1 TGTGCCAGCAGCATCCCGGGACAGCCAGAGACCCAGTACTTC CASSIPGQPETQYF
TRBJ2-1 TRBV5-6 . TRBD2 TGTGCCAGCACCTTGGGCCCGAGGACTAGCGGGACCAATGAGCAGTTCTTC CASTLGPRTSGTNEQFF
TRBJ2-7 TRBV29-1 . . TGCAGCGTTGAACAGGGTTTCCACGAGCAGTACTTC CSVEQGFHEQYF
TRBJ2-7 TRBV7-2 . . TGTGCCAGCAGCTCTGGACACACCTACGAGCAGTACTTC CASSSGHTYEQYF
TRBJ1-6 TRBV19 . TRBD1 TGTGCCAGTAGTCAAGACAGGGGGTCTGATTCACCCCTCCACTTT CASSQDRGSDSPLHF
TRBJ1-5 TRBV7-8 . . TGTGCCACCGGGACTTACGGGGGTCAGCCCCAGCATTTT CATGTYGGQPQHF
TRBJ2-3 TRBV5-1 . . TGCGCCAGCAGCTTGCGATTACAGAAGATTACAGATACGCAGTATTTT CASSLRLQKITDTQYF
TRBJ2-7 TRBV4-3 . TRBD1 TGCGCCAGCAGCCCGGACAGGAAGAGCTCCTACGAGCAGTACTTC CASSPDRKSSYEQYF
TRBJ2-7 TRBV19 . . TGTGCCAGTAGTAAAAATGCGGCGGGACAGATCTACGGGCAGTACTTC CASSKNAAGQIYGQYF
TRBJ2-7 TRBV7-6 . . TGTGCCAGCAGCCGACTAGTAAACGAGCAGTACTTC CASSRLVNEQYF
TRBJ1-6 TRBV7-9 . . TGTGCCAGCAGCTTAGCCGTCGAGTCTAATTCACCCCTCCACTTT CASSLAVESNSPLHF
TRBJ2-7 TRBV5-1 . TRBD2 TGCGCCAGCAGCTTTAGCGGGGGTAGCTCCTACGAGCAGTACTTC CASSFSGGSSYEQYF
TRBJ2-4 TRBV11-2 . TRBD2 TGTGCCAGCAGCTTAGACCGGGAGGGGGCCAAAAACATTCAGTACTTC CASSLDREGAKNIQYF
TRBJ2-5 TRBV7-9 . . TGTTCCAGCAGTTTTACAGGGACAGAGACCCAGTACTTC CSSSFTGTETQYF
TRBJ1-6 TRBV27 . TRBD1 TGTGCCAGCAGTTTATACGGGACAGGGCGTAATTCACCCCTCCACTTT CASSLYGTGRNSPLHF